A selection of T cell receptor beta chains follows, all from one sample in a study of cytomegalovirus exposure and HLA in healthy donors. Profiled with immunoSEQ multiplex PCR; TCRdb holds only in-frame clones, not every one. The sample has more than 85,000 clones; more than 85% are singletons. The material sequenced was PBMCs. Receptors originate from a woman in her late teens or twenties in good health and CMV-seropositive. The CDR3 runs from the conserved cysteine through the conserved F or W. The D gene is left open where the match is weak. The size field is filled for only some rows; it gives once, few, many or a size class.

cdr3_nt cdr3_aa d_call v_call clone_size j_call
TGTGCCAGCAGCTTGGGAGGCAGCGAGCAGTACTTC CASSLGGSEQYF . TRBV7-3 few TRBJ2-7
TGTGCCAGCAGTTTACGACAGGGGGGGTCCCCTAACTATGGCTACACCTTC CASSLRQGGSPNYGYTF TRBD1 TRBV28 . TRBJ1-2
TGTGCCAGCAGCTGGCCTAGCGGCTACACCGGGGAGCTGTTTTTT CASSWPSGYTGELFF TRBD2 TRBV7-2 . TRBJ2-2
TGTGCCACCAGCGCAGGGATCGGGGAGCTGTTTTTT CATSAGIGELFF . TRBV15 . TRBJ2-2
TGTGCCAGCACCCAAGAGGGTATTGGGGGCTACACCTTC CASTQEGIGGYTF . TRBV28 . TRBJ1-2
TGTGCCAGTGGTCTAGCGGGAACCGGGGAGCTGTTTTTT CASGLAGTGELFF TRBD2 TRBV11-2 once TRBJ2-2
TGTGCCAGCAGCTTGCCGGGAGGCGCAGATACGCAGTATTTT CASSLPGGADTQYF TRBD2 TRBV7-2 . TRBJ2-3
TGCGCCAGCAGCATGGGACAGGGATACAATGAGCAGTTCTTC CASSMGQGYNEQFF TRBD1 TRBV5-1 . TRBJ2-1
TGCGCCAGCAGCCATCTAGGGACAGTTTCGAACACTGAAGCTTTCTTT CASSHLGTVSNTEAFF TRBD1 TRBV4-1 . TRBJ1-1
TGCGCCAGCAGCCAATTGGTTATGCAGGGCTACGAGCAGTACTTC CASSQLVMQGYEQYF . TRBV4-1 . TRBJ2-7
TGCAGCGTTGGGGACAGGGTTCGGACCAAAAACATTCAGTACTTC CSVGDRVRTKNIQYF TRBD1 TRBV29-1 . TRBJ2-4
TGCGCCAGCAGCTTTACAGGGGGCTACAATGAGCAGTTCTTC CASSFTGGYNEQFF TRBD1 TRBV5-1 . TRBJ2-1
TGTGCCAGCACTCCAGGGTCCATTTTCCTTGATCGTCTCTTC CASTPGSIFLDRLF . TRBV5-6 . TRBJ1-2
TGTGCCAGCAGTTTACGTCGACAGGGTCCCTATGGCTACACCTTC CASSLRRQGPYGYTF TRBD1 TRBV27 . TRBJ1-2
TGTGCCAGCAGCTTAGAGTTCGGGGGAAAGGACAATGAGCAGTTCTTC CASSLEFGGKDNEQFF . TRBV7-9 . TRBJ2-1
TGTGCCAGCAGCTTAGCATGGGCCCACTATGGCTACACCTTC CASSLAWAHYGYTF . TRBV7-9 . TRBJ1-2
TGTGCCAGCAGGACGCACAGGGACTATGGCTACACCTTC CASRTHRDYGYTF . TRBV28 . TRBJ1-2
TGTGCCAGCAGCTTAGAAGGGGCAAGGAAGGCCACCGGGGAGCTGTTTTTT CASSLEGARKATGELFF . TRBV11-2 . TRBJ2-2
TGTGCCAGCAGCACATCCCCGCTCGGGGAAGCTTTCTTT CASSTSPLGEAFF . TRBV28 . TRBJ1-1
TGTGCCAGCAGTGAAGAGGTCAGCAATGAGCAGTTCTTC CASSEEVSNEQFF . TRBV6-4 . TRBJ2-1
TGTGCCAGCAGTGGCTTGGGACTAGCGGGAATGTACGAGCAGTACTTC CASSGLGLAGMYEQYF TRBD2 TRBV6-4 . TRBJ2-7
TGTGCCAGCAGCCTCCGGGACAGGGGATTTGGCACTGAAGCTTTCTTT CASSLRDRGFGTEAFF TRBD1 TRBV7-3 . TRBJ1-1
TGCAGCGCCTCACCCACAGGGGCAGATACGCAGTATTTT CSASPTGADTQYF TRBD1 TRBV29-1 . TRBJ2-3
TGTGCCAGCAGTGAGACAGGGGGCCGGGATAATGAAAAACTGTTTTTT CASSETGGRDNEKLFF TRBD1 TRBV6-1 . TRBJ1-4
TGTGCCAGCCCCGGTAGCTCGCGAGTCGGCCAGTACTTC CASPGSSRVGQYF . TRBV7-3 . TRBJ2-5
TGTGCCAGCAGTGACGGCCGGGGGGCTTTAAAGCCCCAGCATTTT CASSDGRGALKPQHF . TRBV2 . TRBJ1-5
TGTGCCAGCAGCTTAGTCGGGAGGACAGGGCCGCTTGATACGCAGTATTTT CASSLVGRTGPLDTQYF . TRBV11-2 . TRBJ2-3
TGTGCCAGCAGCTTCCGACTTGCCGCTGAAGCTTTCTTT CASSFRLAAEAFF . TRBV13 . TRBJ1-1
TGTGCCAGCAGCACCCTGGGGGGGGCTAGCGGGAGTACCTCCTACAATGAGCAGTTCTTC CASSTLGGASGSTSYNEQFF TRBD2 TRBV28 . TRBJ2-1
TGTGCCAGCAGCCAGGGACAGGGCGGTTCTGATCAGCCCCAGCATTTT CASSQGQGGSDQPQHF TRBD1 TRBV7-8 . TRBJ1-5
TGTGCCAGCAGTTACGCCGACAGGAGTTACGAGCAGTACTTC CASSYADRSYEQYF . TRBV6-5 . TRBJ2-7
TGTGCCAGCAGCCCTGGGGGGGGACCAGGGGGCGTCGAGCAGTACTTC CASSPGGGPGGVEQYF . TRBV9 . TRBJ2-7
TGTGCCAGCACCACCGAAGAGGGGGGGAGCTCCTATAATTCACCCCTCCACTTT CASTTEEGGSSYNSPLHF . TRBV28 . TRBJ1-6
TGTGCCACCAGATTGGTAGGGGGCGAGCAGTACTTC CATRLVGGEQYF . TRBV2 . TRBJ2-7
TGTGCCAGCGTACTAGGCAATCAGCCCCAGCATTTT CASVLGNQPQHF . TRBV28 . TRBJ1-5
TGCGCCAGCAGCCAGGCACGGGGTTTCTCCTACGAGCAGTACTTC CASSQARGFSYEQYF . TRBV4-1 . TRBJ2-7
TGTGCCAGCAGCTTAAGGACTAGCGGGAAGGGAACCTACAATGAGCAGTTCTTC CASSLRTSGKGTYNEQFF TRBD2 TRBV11-2 . TRBJ2-1
TGTGCCAGTAGTATAGATCAACGACAGAACACTGAAGCTTTCTTT CASSIDQRQNTEAFF . TRBV19 . TRBJ1-1
TGTGCCAGCAGCCGGGGTTCTGAGGGAGGAATGAGCTACGAGCAGTACTTC CASSRGSEGGMSYEQYF . TRBV7-6 . TRBJ2-7
TGTGCAATCACGGACAGCTCGGGCTCCTATAATTCACCCCTCCACTTT CAITDSSGSYNSPLHF . TRBV7-9 . TRBJ1-6
TGTGCCAGCAGCCCGGGACAGACTTACGAGCAGTACTTC CASSPGQTYEQYF TRBD1 TRBV13 . TRBJ2-7
TGTGCCAGCAGCTTAGCCTCCGGTCTAGCCTATAATGAAAAACTGTTTTTT CASSLASGLAYNEKLFF . TRBV7-9 . TRBJ1-4
TGTGCCAGCAGTTCGCCGGACAGGGACTATGGCTACACCTTC CASSSPDRDYGYTF TRBD1 TRBV27 . TRBJ1-2
TGTGCCAGCAGCTTGGCGGGACAGGGGAATTCACCCCTCCACTTT CASSLAGQGNSPLHF TRBD1 TRBV5-4 few TRBJ1-6